Shown below are 5 T cell receptor beta chains from a single sample sequenced in a study of early T cells in non-severe SARS-CoV-2 infection. TCRdb analysed the 5' RACE reads with MiXCR anew, one entry per CDR3 protein. The sample lists 20,000 to 25,000 distinct CDR3 sequences; 4.5% to 7% were seen once. Sequencing used whole blood. These TCRs come from an adult who was a healthcare worker with PCR-confirmed SARS-CoV-2 infection or an uninfected control (not recorded which).

This clonotype was observed many times. V is TRBV7-2 and J is TRBJ2-2; 7 bases are shared with TRBD2. Germline lookup yields CDR1 SGHTA and CDR2 FQGNSA. This CDR3 has 16 amino acids. V lost 5 bases and J lost 5; bases outside the gene matches: 11. This chain's CDR3 is CASSNLIREETGELFF. DNA of the CDR3: TGTGCCAGCAGCAACCTGATCCGGGAGGAGACCGGGGAGCTGTTTTTT.

The chain uses TRBV6-2 or TRBV6-3 and TRBJ2-7; D uncertain. V was trimmed by 6 bases and J by 7 bases, leaving 13 bases between them. Germline CDR1 is MNHEY and CDR2 is SVGEGT. This CDR3 is 12 amino acids long. As DNA, the CDR3 is TGTGCCAGCAGGGACGGAGTCTGGGAGCAGTACTTC. This sequence encodes CASRDGVWEQYF.

The chain carries TRBV5-1 and TRBJ2-7; 7 nucleotides agree with TRBD1. Germline values: CDR1 SGHRS, CDR2 YFSETQ. This CDR3 is built from 14 residues. V lost 0 bases and J lost 4; bases outside the gene matches: 4. The DNA of the CDR3 is TGCGCCAGCAGCTTGGAGTTCAGGGGGTACGAGCAGTACTTC. It codes for CASSLEFRGYEQYF.

The CDR3 DNA reads TGCGCCAGCAGCTTGCTGTCGGCTAGCGGGGGTGAGCAGTTCTTC. Its translation is CASSLLSASGGEQFF. The V call is TRBV5-1, the J call TRBJ2-1; 10 bases line up with TRBD2. This CDR3 has 15 amino acids. V lost 1 base and J lost 9; bases outside the gene matches: 7. In germline, CDR1 is SGHRS, CDR2 YFSETQ. Looking up the rest from reference TRBV5-1 and TRBJ2-1 gives the full variable domain: KAGVTQTPRYLIKTRGQQVTLSCSPISGHRSVSWYQQTPGQGLQFLFEYFSETQRNKGNFPGRFSGRQFSNSRSEMNVSTLELGDSALYLCASSLLSASGGEQFFGPGTRLTVL.

This clonotype was detected ten times or more. The chain is built from TRBV10-1 and TRBJ1-1, with D maybe TRBD1 (5 bases). The CDR3 spans 15 residues. Germline values: CDR1 WNHNN, CDR2 SYGVQD (reference sequence). The V end was cut by 6 bases, the J end by 5 bases, with 19 bases between. The CDR3 DNA sequence: TGCGCCAGCAGCGCCTACGGGATCGGGGGTACTGAAGCTTTCTTT. It codes for CASSAYGIGGTEAFF.